These 24 T cell receptor beta chains originate from one sample sequenced in a study of T cells expressing NK-cell markers. From its re-call of the 5' RACE reads, TCRdb lists each CDR3 protein once, without DNA. This sample contains some 190,000 distinct CDR3 sequences. The sample consisted of blood T cells: a sorted CD56 or NKG2C T cell subset, CD4+ or CD8+ T cells, or bulk PBMC T cells (not recorded which). The receptors shown here come from a man between 18 and 69 years old in good health.

The chain carries TRBV20-1 and TRBJ1-1; TCRdb's assignment of TRBD1 cannot be checked, as there is no DNA. Germline CDR1 DFQATT, CDR2 SNEGSKA (reference sequence). The CDR3 sequence is 15 residues long. The CDR3 is CSAGGTGRLGTEAFF.

This chain links TRBV7-9 with TRBJ2-1; TCRdb proposes TRBD1, but this gene call is untestable without DNA. The CDR3 loop spans 13 amino acids. CDR1 is SEHNR and CDR2 is FQNEAQ in the germline V gene (reference sequence). The CDR3 sequence: CASSPQGRFEQFF.

The rearrangement links TRBV29-1 to TRBJ1-1; TCRdb gives TRBD1 as the D gene, but with no DNA this cannot be confirmed. CDR3 size: 15 residues. Germline values: CDR1 SQVTM, CDR2 ANQGSEA. CDR3 sequence: CSVDSGNGANTEAFF. Filled out from reference TRBV29-1 and TRBJ1-1, the complete variable domain reads SAVISQKPSRDICQRGTSLTIQCQVDSQVTMMFWYRQQPGQSLTLIATANQGSEATYESGFVIDKFPISRPNLTFSTLTVSNMSPEDSSIYLCSVDSGNGANTEAFFGQGTRLTVV.

The rearrangement uses TRBV2 and TRBJ2-7; TCRdb's D call of TRBD2 is untestable without DNA. This CDR3 region has 13 residues. Looked up from germline, CDR1 is SNHLY and CDR2 is FYNNEI. CDR3 residues: CASSEASGHEQYF.

The CDR3 region is CASSRLAGAQETQYF. The chain is built from TRBV7-8 and TRBJ2-5; TCRdb's D gene call, TRBD2, goes unchecked for lack of DNA. Looked up from germline, CDR1 is SGHVS and CDR2 is FQNEAQ. CDR3 size: 15 residues.

The J gene is TRBJ2-1, the V gene TRBV20-1; TCRdb's D call of TRBD2 is untestable without DNA. Germline loops: CDR1 DFQATT, CDR2 SNEGSKA (reference sequence). The CDR3 covers 16 residues. CDR3: CSARGLAGGELNEQFF.

The chain links TRBV5-4 to TRBJ2-1; no DNA is available, so the TRBD2 call from TCRdb remains unchecked. The length of the CDR3 is 12 residues. Germline CDR1 is SGHNT and CDR2 is YYREEE (reference sequence). CDR3 region: CASNQAGEEQFF.

The chain employs TRBV20-1 and TRBJ2-1. The CDR3 runs to 14 residues. The V gene's germline CDR1 is DFQATT and CDR2 SNEGSKA (reference sequence). The CDR3 region is CSASDHPLGDEQFF.

The chain carries TRBV6-2 or TRBV6-3 and TRBJ2-5; TCRdb reports TRBD1, a call that lacks DNA to check it against. CDR1 MNHEY and CDR2 SVGEGT come from the germline V gene. The CDR3 extends over 14 amino acids. CDR3 loop: CASNLGTGGETQYF.

The chain carries TRBV11-1 and TRBJ2-2; TCRdb reports TRBD2, a call that lacks DNA to check it against. The CDR3 has 19 amino acids. Germline lookup yields CDR1 SGHAT and CDR2 FQDESV (reference sequence). CDR3 protein: CASSLKSDWVGANTGELFF.

This CDR3 reads CASSPRLSGAYNEQFF. The chain joins TRBV11-2 to TRBJ2-1. Germline lookup yields CDR1 SGHAT and CDR2 FQNNGV. The CDR3 sequence is 16 residues long.

The V gene is TRBV20-1, the J gene TRBJ2-2; TCRdb's D call, TRBD2, is unchecked because there is no DNA. CDR1 and CDR2 from the germline V gene are DFQATT and SNEGSKA (reference sequence). The CDR3 covers 16 residues. The CDR3 spells CSASSGLAGGTGELFF.

The chain has TRBV6-5 and TRBJ1-2. This CDR3 contains 13 residues. Germline CDR1 reads MNHEY; CDR2 reads SVGAGI. Here the CDR3 reads CASSYSAGNGYTF.

The chain is built from TRBV28 and TRBJ1-5; TCRdb designates TRBD1, a call that cannot be tested without DNA. The CDR3 totals 15 residues. Germline V lookup: CDR1 MDHEN, CDR2 SYDVKM. The CDR3 sequence: CASSNREGSNQPQHF.

This chain links TRBV19 with TRBJ2-3; the D gene TCRdb calls, TRBD1, cannot be checked with no DNA. Germline assignment: CDR1 LNHDA and CDR2 SQIVND (reference sequence). The CDR3 spans 13 residues. This CDR3 is CASNSWGAAPQYF.

CDR3: CASSKAWRQPQHF. V gene TRBV21-1 combines with J gene TRBJ1-5. TRBV21-1 is tagged as a pseudogene. This CDR3 spans 13 amino acids.

This chain joins TRBV5-6 and TRBJ1-1; TCRdb gives TRBD1 as the D gene, but with no DNA this cannot be confirmed. This CDR3 has 15 residues. Germline CDR1 SGHDT, CDR2 YYEEEE. CDR3 sequence reads: CASSLTSRGNTEAFF.

The genes are TRBV6-5 and TRBJ2-1. CDR1 and CDR2 from the germline V gene are MNHEY and SVGAGI. CDR3 length: 15 residues. CDR3 protein: CASSYNSPMNNEQFF.

This rearrangement joins TRBV6-4 to TRBJ2-1; with no DNA, the TCRdb D assignment of TRBD1 cannot be verified. The CDR3 has 16 residues. The germline V gene has CDR1 MRHNA and CDR2 SNTAGT. CDR3: CASSDGTGGDIDEQFF.

The chain recombines TRBV12-3 or TRBV12-4 with TRBJ2-7. The CDR3 loop spans 12 amino acids. CDR3 amino acids: CASTFAWNEQYF.

V is TRBV9 and J is TRBJ2-7; TCRdb names TRBD1, which stays unverified in the absence of DNA. Looked up from germline, CDR1 is SGDLS and CDR2 is YYNGEE. The CDR3 is 13 amino acids. CDR3 region: CASSSGDGYEQYF.

This chain links TRBV20-1 with TRBJ2-7; with no DNA, the TCRdb D assignment of TRBD1 cannot be verified. This CDR3 is built from 15 residues. Germline V gene sequence: CDR1 DFQATT, CDR2 SNEGSKA (reference sequence). CDR3 protein: CSARPLEQGGYEQYF.

The chain combines TRBV20-1 with TRBJ2-3; TCRdb's D call of TRBD2 is untestable without DNA. Germline CDR1 reads DFQATT; CDR2 reads SNEGSKA (reference sequence). The CDR3 has 16 amino acids. The CDR3 region is CSASRVGTRKGYGQYF.

This chain's CDR3 is CATGRGLFDTQYF. The gene calls are TRBV12-3 or TRBV12-4 and TRBJ2-3; TCRdb's D call of TRBD1 is untestable without DNA. The CDR3 has 13 amino acids.